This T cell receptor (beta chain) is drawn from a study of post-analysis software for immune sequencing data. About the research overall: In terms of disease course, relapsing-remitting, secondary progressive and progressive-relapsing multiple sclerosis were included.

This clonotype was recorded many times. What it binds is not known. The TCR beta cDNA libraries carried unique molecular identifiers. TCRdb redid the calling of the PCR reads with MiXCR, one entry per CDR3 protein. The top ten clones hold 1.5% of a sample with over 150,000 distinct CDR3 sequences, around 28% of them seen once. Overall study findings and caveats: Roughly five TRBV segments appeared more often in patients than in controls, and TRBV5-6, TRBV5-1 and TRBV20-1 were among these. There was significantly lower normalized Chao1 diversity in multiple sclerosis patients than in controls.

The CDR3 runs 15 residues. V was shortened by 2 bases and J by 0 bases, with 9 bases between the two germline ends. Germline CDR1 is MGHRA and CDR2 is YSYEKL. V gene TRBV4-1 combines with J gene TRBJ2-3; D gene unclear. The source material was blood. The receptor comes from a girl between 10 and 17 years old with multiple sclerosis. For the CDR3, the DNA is TGCGCCAGCAGCCAATATCGGTCTAGCACAGATACGCAGTATTTT. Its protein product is CASSQYRSSTDTQYF.